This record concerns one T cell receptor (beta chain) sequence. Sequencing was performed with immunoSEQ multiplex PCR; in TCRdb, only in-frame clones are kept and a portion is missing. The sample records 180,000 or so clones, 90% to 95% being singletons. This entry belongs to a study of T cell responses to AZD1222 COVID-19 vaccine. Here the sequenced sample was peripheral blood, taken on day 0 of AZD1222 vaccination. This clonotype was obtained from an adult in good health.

DNA for the CDR3: TGTGCCAGAAGCATAGTTCGTCCAAACCTTCTGGATGAGCAGTTCTTC. Its translation: CARSIVRPNLLDEQFF. This chain uses TRBV5-3 with TRBJ2-1; D is ambiguous. TRBV5-3 is placed among ORFs of uncertain function. Trimming took off 4 bases at V and 8 bases at J, with 22 bases between the two ends. The CDR3 extends over 16 amino acids.